The 21 T cell receptor beta chains below were found in one sample sequenced in a study of CXCR3-negative and CXCR3-positive naive CD8 T cells. The libraries of TRB cDNA were prepared using 5' RACE with UMI labels. For each CDR3 protein, TCRdb gives one entry from its re-call of the 5' RACE reads, without DNA. The sample has about 8,500 distinct CDR3 sequences, and its top ten clones hold roughly 2%. Sequenced sample: naive CXCR3- CD8+ T cells from blood. The subset is: CD45RO-CCR7+CD27+CD95- naive CD8+ T cells lacking CXCR3 (TNR3-). The receptors were sampled from a human donor in good health. Some clones in this sample may be carry-over from other donors' samples.

The rearrangement links TRBV29-1 to TRBJ2-1. Per the germline V gene, CDR1 is SQVTM and CDR2 is ANQGSEA. The CDR3 is 14 amino acids. CDR3 sequence reads: CSVNDRGTYNEQFF.

The genes are TRBV19 and TRBJ2-2. The germline gives CDR1 LNHDA, CDR2 SQIVND (reference sequence). The length of the CDR3 is 15 residues. The CDR3 region is CASSIAVSYTGELFF.

V usage is TRBV29-1 and J usage is TRBJ1-2. The length of the CDR3 is 11 residues. Per germline, CDR1 SQVTM and CDR2 ANQGSEA. CDR3 sequence reads: CSVDSGYGYTF.

This sequence joins TRBV5-1 and TRBJ2-1; as DNA is missing, the TRBD1 call by TCRdb cannot be tested. CDR3 length equals 16 residues. Germline V gene data show CDR1 as SGHRS and CDR2 as YFSETQ. The CDR3 is CASSLWGGSPPNEQFF.

The chain's CDR3 is CASSQTSNTEAFF. The chain joins TRBV5-1 to TRBJ1-1. Germline V gives CDR1 SGHRS, CDR2 YFSETQ. This CDR3 is 13 amino acids long. Full variable domain (outside the CDR3, taken from reference TRBV5-1 and TRBJ1-1): KAGVTQTPRYLIKTRGQQVTLSCSPISGHRSVSWYQQTPGQGLQFLFEYFSETQRNKGNFPGRFSGRQFSNSRSEMNVSTLELGDSALYLCASSQTSNTEAFFGQGTRLTVV.

The J gene is TRBJ2-1, the V gene TRBV29-1; TCRdb returns TRBD1, unconfirmable since there is no DNA. Germline CDR1 is SQVTM and CDR2 is ANQGSEA. The CDR3 consists of 13 residues. The CDR3 loop reads CSVDRGSYNEQFF.

This chain's CDR3 is CSVEALAGGSNEQFF. The rearrangement links TRBV29-1 to TRBJ2-1; TCRdb proposes TRBD2, but this gene call is untestable without DNA. Germline lookup yields CDR1 SQVTM and CDR2 ANQGSEA. CDR3 size: 15 residues.

V and J are TRBV5-6 and TRBJ2-5; with no DNA, the TCRdb D assignment of TRBD1 cannot be verified. The CDR3 length is 12 residues. Germline V gene lookup returns CDR1 SGHDT and CDR2 YYEEEE. CDR3 amino acids: CASSLVPGQEYF.

V is TRBV27 and J is TRBJ2-1; the TCRdb D gene call, TRBD2, has no DNA to confirm it. The CDR3 has 15 amino acids. Germline CDR1 MNHEY, CDR2 SMNVEV (reference sequence). The CDR3 region is CASRPGTSAYNEQFF.

This chain links TRBV19 with TRBJ1-2; TCRdb returns TRBD1, unconfirmable since there is no DNA. The CDR3 runs 16 residues. Germline V gene lookup returns CDR1 LNHDA and CDR2 SQIVND (reference sequence). CDR3 loop: CASSESPIGLGYGYTF.

By frequency, this clonotype is medium-sized. This chain links TRBV6-6 with TRBJ2-1. CDR1 and CDR2 (germline): MNHNY, SVGAGI (reference sequence). The CDR3 extends over 12 amino acids. CDR3 residues: CASSYVGDEQFF.

The gene calls are TRBV11-1 and TRBJ2-7; the D call of TRBD1 rests on TCRdb alone, since no DNA is present to check it. CDR3 length equals 13 residues. Per germline, CDR1 SGHAT and CDR2 FQDESV (reference sequence). The CDR3 loop is CASSSGQNYEQYF.

By frequency, this clonotype registers medium-sized. The chain employs TRBV20-1 and TRBJ2-7; with no DNA, the TCRdb D assignment of TRBD1 cannot be verified. CDR1 is DFQATT, CDR2 SNEGSKA, per germline (reference sequence). The CDR3 totals 14 residues. The CDR3 reads CSAFTGTTIGEQYF.

The chain joins TRBV7-6 to TRBJ2-5; lacking DNA, the TRBD2 call made by TCRdb goes unchecked. Germline V gene data show CDR1 as SGHVS and CDR2 as FNYEAQ. The CDR3 consists of 16 residues. The chain's CDR3 is CASSPTGLAGVETQYF.

The chain couples TRBV28 to TRBJ2-1; no DNA is available, so the TRBD1 call from TCRdb remains unchecked. This CDR3 spans 14 amino acids. Germline loops: CDR1 MDHEN, CDR2 SYDVKM. The CDR3 spells CASRWDSSYNEQFF.

This chain links TRBV28 with TRBJ2-3; TCRdb lists TRBD1, though no DNA is available to test this call. This CDR3 is built from 15 residues. CDR1 and CDR2 from the germline V gene are MDHEN and SYDVKM. CDR3 amino acids: CASSLTRGVTDTQYF.

The genes are TRBV11-3 and TRBJ2-2; TCRdb proposes TRBD2, but this gene call is untestable without DNA. The CDR3 loop spans 18 amino acids. Germline loops: CDR1 SGHNT, CDR2 YENEEA. Here the CDR3 reads CASSLGTSGSAGTGELFF.

This clonotype counts as medium-sized by frequency. The rearrangement uses TRBV29-1 and TRBJ1-2; TCRdb gives TRBD1 as the D gene, but with no DNA this cannot be confirmed. Germline V gene lookup returns CDR1 SQVTM and CDR2 ANQGSEA. The CDR3 spans 13 residues. CDR3 residues: CSAQGASTYGYTF.

The rearrangement uses TRBV7-9 and TRBJ1-5; TCRdb names TRBD1, which stays unverified in the absence of DNA. The V gene's germline CDR1 is SEHNR and CDR2 FQNEAQ (reference sequence). The CDR3 extends over 16 amino acids. Here the CDR3 reads CASSLSQGPLNQPQHF.

Its frequency marks this clonotype as medium-sized. The chain is built from TRBV7-8 and TRBJ2-2; TCRdb names TRBD1, which stays unverified in the absence of DNA. Germline loops: CDR1 SGHVS, CDR2 FQNEAQ. The CDR3 length is 16 residues. This chain's CDR3 is CASSVRDRANTGELFF. Supplemented by reference TRBV7-8 and TRBJ2-2, the full variable domain reads GAGVSQSPRYKVAKRGQDVALRCDPISGHVSLFWYQQALGQGPEFLTYFQNEAQLDKSGLPSDRFFAERPEGSVSTLKIQRTQQEDSAVYLCASSVRDRANTGELFFGEGSRLTVL.

The V call is TRBV7-9, the J call TRBJ2-1. CDR1 and CDR2 (germline): SEHNR, FQNEAQ (reference sequence). The CDR3 is 12 residues long. CDR3 sequence: CASSLAVPEQFF.